These 17 T cell receptor beta chains were all obtained from the same sample, sequenced in a study of blood T cells in healthy people across ages. A sample-barcoded 5' primer and a J-beta primer mix were used in a second PCR of about 7 to 12 cycles. TCRdb processed the 5' RACE reads anew with MiXCR; each CDR3 protein has one entry. This table holds roughly 800,000 distinct CDR3 sequences, 58% found once. Sequenced: blood. These receptors originate from a man in his thirties or forties in good health.

This clonotype was detected only once. The rearrangement joins TRBV7-9 to TRBJ1-1; D is unclear. Germline CDR1 SEHNR, CDR2 FQNEAQ (reference sequence). V gave up 7 bases and J gave up 1 base, with 7 bases separating them. This CDR3 spans 12 amino acids. The DNA for the CDR3 is TGTGCCAGCACCACTAAGAACACTGAAGCTTTCTTT. It yields the protein CASTTKNTEAFF.

This chain links TRBV6-2 or TRBV6-3 with TRBJ2-4; D perhaps matches TRBD1 (5 bases). Germline V gene sequence: CDR1 MNHEY, CDR2 SVGEGT. Trimming stripped 7 bases from V and 5 bases from J, with 15 bases between. This CDR3 spans 14 amino acids. CDR3 residues: CASTVRGWENIQYF. Here the CDR3 DNA reads TGTGCCAGCACCGTAAGGGGATGGGAAAACATTCAGTACTTC.

The chain carries TRBV6-2 or TRBV6-3 and TRBJ2-1; no reliable D call. Trimming left V 9 bases short and J 15 bases short, with 24 bases between. The V gene's germline CDR1 is MNHEY and CDR2 SVGEGT. This CDR3 has 13 amino acids. The CDR3 DNA reads TGTGCCAGTGCCCCTGTTATTGGGGATGTGCCGTTCTTC. It encodes CASAPVIGDVPFF.

The V and J genes are TRBV29-1 and TRBJ1-4, with unresolved D. The V gene lost 4 bases and the J gene lost 0 bases, with 12 bases spanning the gap. Germline-derived CDR1 and CDR2 are SQVTM and ANQGSEA. The CDR3 length is 15 residues. The CDR3 nucleotides are TGCAGCGTTGCCGACGGAAGTGCAACTAATGAAAAACTGTTTTTT. Its translation: CSVADGSATNEKLFF.

This chain uses TRBV3-1 with TRBJ2-4, with 7 positions matching TRBD2. The germline V gene has CDR1 LGHDT and CDR2 YNNKEL (reference sequence). V lost 3 bases to trimming and J lost 7 bases; unmatched junction nucleotides: 3. This CDR3 region has 13 residues. For the CDR3, the DNA is TGTGCCAGCAGCCATGGGGGAGGGAACATTCAGTACTTC. Translation gives CASSHGGGNIQYF.

The V and J genes are TRBV10-3 and TRBJ2-5, with TRBD2 matching over 7 bases. Germline V gene sequence: CDR1 ENHRY, CDR2 SYGVKD. The CDR3 runs to 14 residues. With 2 bases clipped from V and 5 bases from J, the junction kept 5 bases outside the gene matches. The CDR3 sequence: CAISEGLVPETQYF. DNA for the CDR3: TGTGCCATCAGTGAGGGACTAGTCCCCGAGACCCAGTACTTC.

The genes are TRBV20-1 and TRBJ1-2, with D maybe TRBD1 (5 bases). V dropped 1 base and J dropped 4 bases, with 13 bases sitting between them. Germline V gene sequence: CDR1 DFQATT, CDR2 SNEGSKA (reference sequence). The CDR3 length is 14 residues. The CDR3 sequence: CSARGQLGTYGYTF. CDR3 DNA sequence: TGCAGTGCTAGAGGACAGTTGGGTACCTATGGCTACACCTTC.

The rearrangement joins TRBV28 to TRBJ2-7; no firm D call. The ends were cut back, 10 bases at V and 9 bases at J, with 22 bases in the middle. The germline CDR1 and CDR2 sequences are MDHEN and SYDVKM. The CDR3 has 13 amino acids. CDR3 protein: CATLGQSYERQYF. CDR3 coding DNA: TGTGCCACCCTTGGGCAATCCTACGAGCGGCAGTACTTC.

This clonotype was counted between two and nine times. The chain links TRBV24-1 to TRBJ2-5, with 7 positions matching TRBD1. The germline gives CDR1 KGHDR, CDR2 SFDVKD. The CDR3 contains 15 residues. The V gene end was trimmed by 3 bases and the J gene end by 1 base; junction bases not matched to a gene: 4. CDR3 in amino acids: CATSDPRDSQETQYF. In nucleotides, the CDR3 is TGTGCCACCAGTGATCCCCGGGACAGCCAAGAGACCCAGTACTTC.

The chain carries TRBV20-1 and TRBJ2-1; D gene unclear. V lost 6 bases and J lost 5, with 8 bases in between. Germline lookup yields CDR1 DFQATT and CDR2 SNEGSKA (reference sequence). This CDR3 has 11 amino acids. The CDR3 region has the DNA TGCAGTGCCGGCTATCACAATGAGCAGTTCTTC. Residues: CSAGYHNEQFF.

V usage is TRBV28 and J usage is TRBJ2-3; D is perhaps TRBD1 or TRBD2 (6 bases each). The length of the CDR3 is 17 residues. The V gene lost 4 bases and the J gene lost 5 bases, with 22 bases spanning the gap. Germline CDR1 reads MDHEN; CDR2 reads SYDVKM. The CDR3, as DNA: TGTGCCAGCAGTTCCCCCCCGATAGGAGGGGGAGGAGATACGCAGTATTTT. It specifies CASSSPPIGGGGDTQYF.

The rearrangement joins TRBV6-5 to TRBJ1-2; D gene uncertain. This CDR3 spans 13 amino acids. V gave up 6 bases and J gave up 3 bases, with 11 bases separating them. Germline-derived CDR1 and CDR2 are MNHEY and SVGAGI. DNA of the CDR3: TGTGCCAGCAGGCTTAGGTCCCACTATGGCTACACCTTC. Its translation is CASRLRSHYGYTF.

This clonotype showed up just a few times. The rearrangement links TRBV28 to TRBJ2-7; 10 positions match TRBD2. J lost 2 bases, V lost 5 bases, and 3 bases had no gene match. In germline, CDR1 is MDHEN, CDR2 SYDVKM. The CDR3 spans 14 residues. CDR3: CASSPAGGPYEQYF. CDR3 in DNA: TGTGCCAGCAGTCCAGCGGGAGGGCCCTACGAGCAGTACTTC.

This clonotype was observed a single time. V and J are TRBV12-3 or TRBV12-4 and TRBJ2-1; TRBD2 matches at 12 bases. CDR3 size: 14 residues. Trimming took 5 bases from V and 5 from J; bases not matched to a gene: 1. As DNA, the CDR3 is TGTGCCAGCAGTACTAGCGGGGGGAACAATGAGCAGTTCTTC. Translation gives CASSTSGGNNEQFF.

This chain links TRBV28 with TRBJ2-4; 10 bases fit TRBD1. Germline CDR1 and CDR2: MDHEN and SYDVKM. V trimming: 6 bases; J trimming: 2 bases; junction bases outside the gene matches: 10. CDR3 size: 17 residues. The CDR3 nucleotides read TGTGCCAGCAGGCCCCCCGACAGGGGGCGAACCAAAAACATTCAGTACTTC. It is translated as CASRPPDRGRTKNIQYF.

This clonotype was recorded a few times. The chain couples TRBV29-1 to TRBJ2-7; TRBD1 aligns across 8 bases. Germline V lookup: CDR1 SQVTM, CDR2 ANQGSEA. Losses at the gene ends were 6 bases for V and 4 bases for J; bases not matched to a gene: 5. The CDR3 covers 12 residues. The CDR3 DNA reads as TGCAGCGTAAGACAGGGGAGGTACGAGCAGTACTTC. This encodes CSVRQGRYEQYF.

The chain recombines TRBV20-1 with TRBJ2-7, with TRBD2 matching 10 bases. V lost 2 bases and J lost 5; bases outside the gene matches: 12. Germline loops: CDR1 DFQATT, CDR2 SNEGSKA (reference sequence). The CDR3 sequence is 16 residues long. The DNA for the CDR3 is TGCAGTGCTAGATTCACTAGCGGGGCCTTTCTGAACGAGCAGTACTTC. As protein: CSARFTSGAFLNEQYF.